This record concerns one TCR beta chain sequence. The ends were cut back, 3 bases at V and 8 bases at J, with 20 bases in the middle. Germline V gene sequence: CDR1 SGDLS, CDR2 YYNGEE. CDR3 length equals 16 residues. This record belongs to a study of blood T cell repertoires in COVID-19. As originally analysed: Amplification of reference gene primers provided the estimated nucleated cell counts. Data came from immunoSEQ multiplex PCR; TCRdb stores just in-frame clones and leaves some out. V and J calls and clone size are as listed in that table; D and trimming were resolved from the DNA. The table includes 200,000 to 250,000 clones, around 88% detected once.

The receptor was isolated from a young man with active or convalescent COVID-19. Sequenced material: peripheral blood. V usage is TRBV9 and J usage is TRBJ2-2; tentative D call: TRBD1 (5 bases). The CDR3 DNA reads as TGTGCCAGCAGCGCCGATGTAGGGTGGACAAAGGGGGAGCTGTTTTTT. Its translation: CASSADVGWTKGELFF.